This is a list of T cell receptor beta chains from one sample in a study of PD-1 blockade in classical Hodgkin lymphoma. Profiled with immunoSEQ multiplex PCR; TCRdb holds only in-frame clones, not every one. The table includes about 28,000 clones, 80% detected once. This specimen consisted of peripheral blood mononuclear cells (PBMCs), obtained before the fourth cycle of nivolumab. Every receptor here comes from a human donor with classical Hodgkin lymphoma. Each CDR3 is given with its conserved first and last residue. Each record gives: J gene, D gene, V gene, clone size, CDR3 protein, CDR3 DNA. The D gene is left open where the match is weak. Where a row states a size, it is once, few, many or the class of an expanded clone; other rows omit it.

>TRBJ2-5|NA|TRBV5-1|NA
CASSRDGDETQYF
TGCGCCAGCAGCCGGGATGGGGACGAGACCCAGTACTTC
>TRBJ2-1|NA|TRBV14|NA
CASSQVPALEQFF
TGTGCCAGCAGCCAAGTCCCAGCGCTTGAGCAGTTCTTC
>TRBJ2-1|TRBD2|TRBV5-4|NA
CASTDSGTGTYNEQFF
TGTGCCAGCACCGATAGCGGGACGGGGACCTACAATGAGCAGTTCTTC
>TRBJ2-3|NA|TRBV5-1|NA
CASSFGMETHTDTQYF
TGCGCCAGCAGCTTTGGAATGGAAACTCACACAGATACGCAGTATTTT
>TRBJ1-5|NA|TRBV28|NA
CASSFLDGPQHF
TGTGCCAGCAGTTTCCTGGATGGCCCCCAGCATTTT
>TRBJ2-1|TRBD2|TRBV19|NA
CASSIPGLAGGNEQFF
TGTGCCAGTAGTATCCCGGGACTAGCGGGAGGTAATGAGCAGTTCTTC
>TRBJ2-1|TRBD2|TRBV6-4|NA
CASSLGTSGDNEQFF
TGTGCCAGCAGTCTCGGGACTAGCGGCGACAATGAGCAGTTCTTC
>TRBJ2-5|TRBD2|TRBV28|once
CASSTTSGRGQETQYF
TGTGCCAGCAGTACGACTAGCGGGAGGGGCCAAGAGACCCAGTACTTC
>TRBJ2-1|NA|TRBV4-1|NA
CASSQDEGRWSYNEQFF
TGCGCCAGCAGCCAAGATGAGGGGCGGTGGTCCTACAATGAGCAGTTCTTC
>TRBJ2-5|NA|TRBV5-1|medium-sized
CASSLRGTEQETQYF
TGCGCCAGCAGCTTGCGCGGGACAGAACAAGAGACCCAGTACTTC
>TRBJ2-7|TRBD2|TRBV4-2|few
CASSRSRTSSHEQYF
TGTGCCAGCAGCCGGTCGAGGACTAGCTCCCACGAGCAGTACTTC
>TRBJ1-2|NA|TRBV28|NA
CASSLSPENYGYTF
TGTGCCAGCAGTTTATCGCCTGAGAACTATGGCTACACCTTC
>TRBJ2-7|TRBD2|TRBV7-6|once
CASSSSGNSYEQYF
TGTGCCAGCAGCTCTAGCGGGAACTCCTACGAGCAGTACTTC
>TRBJ2-1|NA|TRBV21-1|NA
CASSKTSGLSYNEQFF
TGTGCCAGCAGCAAAACCTCGGGACTCTCATACAATGAGCAGTTCTTC
>TRBJ1-2|NA|TRBV7-3|NA
CASSFNGARGYTF
TGTGCCAGCAGCTTTAATGGGGCGAGGGGCTACACCTTC
>TRBJ1-5|NA|TRBV5-5|NA
CASSPRGYGNQPQHF
TGTGCCAGCAGCCCACGGGGGTACGGCAATCAGCCCCAGCATTTT
>TRBJ2-1|NA|TRBV30|NA
CAWEKETSGRRFF
TGTGCCTGGGAAAAGGAGACTTCGGGTAGACGGTTCTTC
>TRBJ2-7|TRBD2|TRBV28|NA
CASSPDKGLAEHEQYF
TGTGCCAGCAGTCCCGACAAAGGACTAGCGGAGCACGAGCAGTACTTC
>TRBJ1-1|NA|TRBV14|NA
CASSQDLGTEAFF
TGTGCCAGCAGCCAAGATTTGGGGACTGAAGCTTTCTTT
>TRBJ2-6|NA|TRBV7-9|NA
CASSLLGIDSGANVLTF
TGTGCCAGCAGCCTACTTGGGATAGACTCTGGGGCCAACGTCCTGACTTTC
>TRBJ2-3|NA|TRBV30|once
CAWSVTPDTQYF
TGTGCCTGGAGTGTAACTCCAGATACGCAGTATTTT
>TRBJ1-1|TRBD1|TRBV14|NA
CASSLETGRTTEAFF
TGTGCCAGCAGCCTCGAGACAGGGCGGACCACTGAAGCTTTCTTT
>TRBJ2-1|NA|TRBV7-9|NA
CASSLSGEQFF
TGTGCCAGCAGCTTATCGGGTGAGCAGTTCTTC
>TRBJ1-1|NA|TRBV5-1|NA
CASSLGRMRNTEAFF
TGCGCCAGCAGCTTGGGCCGGATGAGAAACACTGAAGCTTTCTTT
>TRBJ2-7|TRBD1|TRBV6-1|NA
CASTTGGLVYEQYF
TGTGCCAGCACTACAGGGGGCCTAGTCTACGAGCAGTACTTC
>TRBJ2-3|NA|TRBV6-1|NA
CASSNRGGTQYF
TGTGCCAGCAGTAACCGGGGCGGGACGCAGTATTTT
>TRBJ2-3|NA|TRBV5-5|NA
CASSLFQITDTQYF
TGTGCCAGCAGCTTGTTCCAGATTACAGATACGCAGTATTTT
>TRBJ2-6|NA|TRBV20-1|NA
CSAEGANVLTF
TGCAGTGCGGAGGGGGCCAACGTCCTGACTTTC
>TRBJ2-1|TRBD2|TRBV6-1|NA
CASSVTSGNFEQFF
TGTGCCAGCAGTGTGACTAGCGGGAACTTTGAGCAGTTCTTC
>TRBJ2-1|NA|TRBV2|NA
CASTWGRGRGEQFF
TGTGCCAGCACTTGGGGTAGGGGGAGGGGTGAGCAGTTCTTC
>TRBJ2-7|TRBD2|TRBV5-4|NA
CASSSSGKAPPEQYF
TGTGCCAGCAGCTCTAGCGGGAAAGCTCCCCCCGAGCAGTACTTC
>TRBJ2-2|TRBD2|TRBV5-4|NA
CASSLVAGATGELFF
TGTGCCAGCAGCTTGGTTGCGGGAGCCACCGGGGAGCTGTTTTTT
>TRBJ2-4|NA|TRBV27|NA
CASSLYGGFRQYF
TGTGCCAGCAGTTTATATGGGGGTTTTCGGCAGTACTTC
>TRBJ2-1|TRBD2|TRBV5-1|NA
CASSLGPGGEQFF
TGCGCCAGCAGCTTGGGGCCCGGGGGGGAGCAGTTCTTC
>TRBJ2-2|TRBD2|TRBV28|NA
CASSPAIPGLAASGELFF
TGTGCCAGCAGTCCCGCAATCCCGGGACTAGCCGCATCCGGGGAGCTGTTTTTT
>TRBJ2-7|TRBD1|TRBV6-1|NA
CASSEGDSSYEQYF
TGTGCCAGCAGTGAAGGGGACAGCTCCTACGAGCAGTACTTC
>TRBJ2-7|NA|TRBV7-2|few
CASSLVDQTYEQYF
TGTGCCAGCAGCTTAGTCGACCAAACCTACGAGCAGTACTTC
>TRBJ2-3|TRBD1|TRBV4-1|NA
CASSQEAGQGSADTQYF
TGCGCCAGCAGCCAAGAAGCGGGACAGGGGTCCGCAGATACGCAGTATTTT
>TRBJ2-6|NA|TRBV28|NA
CASSSSRGLLSGANVLTF
TGTGCCAGCAGTTCTTCAAGAGGACTACTCTCTGGGGCCAACGTCCTGACTTTC
>TRBJ2-7|NA|TRBV11-2|NA
CASSPWPGSEQYF
TGTGCCAGCAGCCCTTGGCCCGGGTCCGAGCAGTACTTC
>TRBJ1-6|NA|TRBV2|NA
CASRRWGSPLHF
TGTGCCAGCAGACGGTGGGGTTCACCCCTCCACTTT
>TRBJ2-7|NA|TRBV5-1|NA
CASSFDQGRHEQYF
TGCGCCAGCAGCTTTGACCAGGGGAGGCACGAGCAGTACTTC
>TRBJ2-6|NA|TRBV5-6|NA
CASSLEGGTPGANVLTF
TGTGCCAGCAGCTTGGAGGGGGGTACCCCTGGGGCCAACGTCCTGACTTTC
>TRBJ2-1|TRBD2|TRBV29-1|NA
CSVVGGGRAYNEQFF
TGCAGCGTTGTGGGAGGCGGGAGGGCCTACAATGAGCAGTTCTTC
>TRBJ2-1|NA|TRBV6-1|NA
CASSEDSSYNEQFF
TGTGCCAGCAGTGAAGACAGCTCCTACAATGAGCAGTTCTTC
>TRBJ1-4|TRBD1|TRBV7-2|NA
CASSLAGQGAGEKLFF
TGTGCCAGCAGCTTAGCAGGTCAGGGGGCAGGGGAAAAACTGTTTTTT
>TRBJ2-7|NA|TRBV6-6|NA
CASSSPSIGGAYEQYF
TGTGCCAGCAGTTCCCCTTCCATTGGGGGAGCGTACGAGCAGTACTTC
>TRBJ2-3|TRBD2|TRBV27|few
CASSTRTLAGAHTQYF
TGTGCCAGCAGTACCCGGACTTTAGCGGGAGCACATACGCAGTATTTT
>TRBJ1-3|NA|TRBV6-5|few
CATSGQSSGNTIYF
TGTGCCACCTCGGGGCAGAGCTCTGGAAACACCATATATTTT
>TRBJ2-7|TRBD2|TRBV7-9|NA
CASSLVASGTYEQYF
TGTGCCAGCAGCTTAGTCGCTAGCGGGACCTACGAGCAGTACTTC
>TRBJ2-3|TRBD2|TRBV7-8|NA
CASSQGTSGTSTDTQYF
TGTGCCAGCAGCCAAGGGACTAGCGGAACTAGCACAGATACGCAGTATTTT
>TRBJ2-7|NA|TRBV6-1|NA
CASSARWDIYEQYF
TGTGCCAGCAGTGCCAGGTGGGACATCTACGAGCAGTACTTC
>TRBJ1-1|NA|TRBV11-3|once
CASSSSWGTEAFF
TGTGCCAGCAGCTCCAGTTGGGGCACTGAAGCTTTCTTT